This TCR beta chain stems from a study of Ad26.COV2.S vaccination and SARS-CoV-2 variants. Study summary: Intramuscular Ad26.COV2.S at 5x10^10 or 1x10^11 viral particles.

Treatment denoted: about 20 received Ad26.COV2.S at low or high dose, single or two shots; 5 received placebo; per-sample allocation not given. Collection of samples fell on day 63 after the first vaccine or placebo injection. Its platform was an Ad26 vector, and its expressed antigen was Wuhan-strain SARS-CoV-2 spike. TCRdb keeps only in-frame clones here, not all; method: immunoSEQ multiplex PCR. Here the sample spans around 450,000 clones, about 92% being singletons. V dropped 2 bases and J dropped 6 bases, with 8 bases sitting between them. The length of the CDR3 is 13 residues. CDR1 is MNHNY, CDR2 SVGAGI, per germline (reference sequence).

The sample here was peripheral blood, taken in a trial of Ad26.COV2.S vaccine versus placebo. This TCR came from a person aged 18-65 years who received the Ad26.COV2.S COVID-19 vaccine or a placebo. The chain couples TRBV6-6 to TRBJ2-1; D is uncertain. The CDR3 is CASSYRLSNEQFF. CDR3 nucleotide sequence: TGTGCCAGCAGTTACCGGCTGTCCAATGAGCAGTTCTTC.